The sequence of this T cell receptor beta chain was determined in a study of blood T cell repertoires in COVID-19. Background on the study: Whether acute or convalescent, the COVID-19 samples came from the United States, Italy and Spain. The analysed material was cDNA or gDNA that came from T cells, B-cell-depleted T cells, or PBMCs.

Per the germline V gene, CDR1 is MDHEN and CDR2 is SYDVKM. Trimming removed 8 bases from V and 3 bases from J; junction bases left unmatched: 7. This CDR3 has 14 residues. Original data processing: Reference gene primers were amplified, and this amplification served to estimate nucleated cell counts. The table came from immunoSEQ multiplex PCR; TCRdb's copy has only in-frame clones and leaves some out. The V and J calls and clone size come from that table; D and trimming were worked out from the DNA. The table lists approximately 140,000 clones, roughly 90% of them singletons. Sequenced input: peripheral blood. The receptor was derived from a man aged 50-59 years with active or convalescent COVID-19. This chain connects TRBV28 to TRBJ1-5; 7 nucleotides match TRBD1. The CDR3 spells CASRPGTVNQPQHF. CDR3 DNA sequence: TGTGCCAGCCGTCCCGGGACAGTCAATCAGCCCCAGCATTTT.